This TCR beta chain was captured in a study of vaccination effects on CD4 cells after COVID-19. Trimming stripped 0 bases from V and 10 bases from J, with 4 bases between. Germline V gene data show CDR1 as LGHDT and CDR2 as YNNKEL (reference sequence). CDR3 length: 12 residues. This clone occurred a few times. The antigen remains unidentified. In the ViraFEST assay, antigen-specific CD4+ clonotypes were identified by expansion after peptide-pool stimulation. Between days 10 and 11 of culture, CD4+ T cells were separated out. Participants were vaccinated with two doses of either the BNT162b2 or mRNA-1273 vaccine. The repertoire was sequenced with immunoSEQ multiplex PCR; TCRdb's copy has only in-frame clones and lacks some. Among about 66,000 clones, 76% were seen once, and the ten largest hold 0.95%.

This chain connects TRBV3-1 (or the pseudogene TRBV3-2) to TRBJ1-6, with D unresolved. Sequenced material: CD4+ T cells from PBMCs cultured with HCoV-OC43 spike peptides, taken after COVID-19 vaccination. Subset noted: HCoV-OC43 spike overlapping peptide pool stimulation. This sequence originates from a human donor who received a COVID-19 vaccine. The CDR3 region has the DNA TGTGCCAGCAGCCAAGATCCGTCACCCCTCCACTTT. Protein product: CASSQDPSPLHF.